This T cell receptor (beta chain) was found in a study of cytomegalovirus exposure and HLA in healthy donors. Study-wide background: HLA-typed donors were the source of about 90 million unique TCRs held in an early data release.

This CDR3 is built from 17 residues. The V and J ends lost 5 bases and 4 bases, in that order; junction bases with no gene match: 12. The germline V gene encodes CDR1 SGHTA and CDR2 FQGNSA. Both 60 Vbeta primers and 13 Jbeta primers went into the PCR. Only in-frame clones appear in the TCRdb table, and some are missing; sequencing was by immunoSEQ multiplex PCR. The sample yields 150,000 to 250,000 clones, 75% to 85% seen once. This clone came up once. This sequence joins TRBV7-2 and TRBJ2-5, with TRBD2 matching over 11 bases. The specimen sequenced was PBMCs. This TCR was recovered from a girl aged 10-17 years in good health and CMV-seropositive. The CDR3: CASSQSLAGAGGETQYF. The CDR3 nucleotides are TGTGCCAGCAGCCAATCACTAGCGGGGGCGGGGGGAGAGACCCAGTACTTC.